This T cell receptor (beta chain) stems from a study of graft-versus-host responses after intestinal transplantation. Study-level information: Each transplant was multivisceral, liver-intestinal, or isolated intestinal. All recipients were given anti-thymocyte globulin induction, and tacrolimus and steroids were then administered for 2 to 3 years.

A word on this clone: Its antigen is unidentified.

Broader study findings: Early after transplant, HvG clones declined as circulating GvH clones peaked. GvH clonotypes were identified within recipient marrow, with a subset emerging first in ileum or blood.

Per germline, CDR1 SGHRS and CDR2 YFSETQ. This CDR3 has 15 residues. Trimming cost V 0 bases and J 7 bases; bases outside gene matches: 7. Clones were sequenced by immunoSEQ multiplex PCR, and TCRdb holds only the in-frame ones, with some missing. The data contain about 64,000 clones, approximately 90% of them singletons. The chain has TRBV5-1 and TRBJ2-1, with 7 bases fitting TRBD1. This TCR was recovered from a human donor who was the organ donor for an intestinal transplant. Sequencing used unstimulated CD8+ T cells sorted from spleen or lymph node cells, obtained before transplant. CDR3 region: CASSLARGKQNEQFF. DNA for the CDR3: TGCGCCAGCAGCTTGGCCAGGGGGAAACAAAATGAGCAGTTCTTC.